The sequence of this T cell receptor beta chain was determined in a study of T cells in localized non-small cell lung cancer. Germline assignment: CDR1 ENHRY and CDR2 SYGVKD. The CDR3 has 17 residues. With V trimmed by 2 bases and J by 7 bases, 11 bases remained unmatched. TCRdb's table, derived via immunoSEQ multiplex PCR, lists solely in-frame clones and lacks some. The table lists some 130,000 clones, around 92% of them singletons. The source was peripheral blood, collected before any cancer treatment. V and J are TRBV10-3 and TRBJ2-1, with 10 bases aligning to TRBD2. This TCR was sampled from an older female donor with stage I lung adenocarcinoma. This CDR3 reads CAISEILLAGDRNEQFF. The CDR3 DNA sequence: TGTGCCATCAGTGAGATACTTCTAGCGGGAGATAGAAATGAGCAGTTCTTC.